This TCR beta chain was sequenced in a study of tumor-infiltrating lymphocytes in primary liver carcinoma. Whole-study results and caveats: Representation across all five tumor regions was limited to only about 7-25% of top clones.

The CDR3 covers 15 residues. Germline CDR1 reads SGHAT; CDR2 reads FQNNGV. Total RNA amounting to 450 to 500 ng was the source from which TCR beta cDNA was made with a constant-region primer. Each TCR beta library was derived from three nested multiplex PCR rounds that employed slightly modified ARM-PCR. TRBV1-TRBV30 forward primers paired with a C-beta reverse primer drove the first two PCR rounds, about 9 cycles each. TCRdb re-called the multiplex PCR reads with MiXCR, one entry per CDR3 protein. The table has more than 90,000 distinct CDR3 sequences, about 70% seen once. It was from 20-30 mg of unsorted bulk tissue that RNA and DNA were co-extracted. The patients presented with primary liver carcinoma, which was managed through surgical resection. Points on this clonotype: Its antigen remains unidentified. Its ends do not fully match the called genes, so a read error is possible.

This TCR was sampled from a woman in her sixties or seventies with primary liver carcinoma and hepatitis B virus infection. This chain uses TRBV11-2 with TRBJ2-2; the D gene is possibly TRBD2 (5 bases). The sequenced material came from liver tumor tissue from sampling region 2. Subset noted: tumor region T2, inferior pole. As DNA, the CDR3 is TGTGCCATCAGCTTAATGCTAGCTAACACCGGGGTCCTGTTTTTT. Translating gives CAISLMLANTGVLFF.